A selection of T cell receptor beta chains follows, all from one sample in a study of shared clonotypes between healthy human individuals. Assay: immunoSEQ multiplex PCR; the TCRdb copy retains only in-frame clones and omits some. The data contain approximately 2.5 million clones, around 94% of them singletons. The specimen sequenced was naive CD4+ T cells sorted from blood. The origin of the receptors is a man between 18 and 29 years old in good health. The CDR3 runs from the conserved cysteine through the conserved F or W. A D gene is named only where the DNA matches it firmly. Not every row has a clone size; where given, it reads once, few, many or a size class.

size: once; V: TRBV5-1; D: NA; length: 17; J: TRBJ1-1; CDR3: CASSFSPFQGRGTEAFF; DNA: TGCGCCAGCAGCTTTTCCCCTTTTCAGGGGAGAGGCACTGAAGCTTTCTTT
size: NA; V: TRBV28; D: TRBD1; length: 14; J: TRBJ1-2; CDR3: CASSLKGQGYGYTF; DNA: TGTGCCAGCAGTTTGAAGGGACAGGGTTATGGCTACACCTTC
size: NA; V: TRBV2; D: NA; length: 13; J: TRBJ2-7; CDR3: CASTSRGSYEQYF; DNA: TGTGCCAGCACCTCCCGGGGTTCCTACGAGCAGTACTTC
size: NA; V: TRBV18; D: NA; length: 13; J: TRBJ1-4; CDR3: CASSPPVREKLFF; DNA: TGTGCCAGCTCACCACCGGTACGGGAAAAACTGTTTTTT
size: NA; V: TRBV5-1; D: NA; length: 16; J: TRBJ2-7; CDR3: CASSSRRTGRFDEQYF; DNA: TGCGCCAGCAGCTCCCGACGTACAGGGAGATTCGACGAGCAGTACTTC
size: NA; V: TRBV7-9; D: TRBD1; length: 13; J: TRBJ1-4; CDR3: CASSLQGAEKLFF; DNA: TGTGCCAGCAGCTTACAGGGGGCTGAAAAACTGTTTTTT
size: NA; V: TRBV4-3; D: TRBD2; length: 21; J: TRBJ2-3; CDR3: CASSRDLIGLAGAPSTDTQYF; DNA: TGCGCCAGCAGCCGAGACCTCATTGGGCTAGCGGGAGCCCCCAGCACAGATACGCAGTATTTT
size: NA; V: TRBV2; D: NA; length: 12; J: TRBJ1-2; CDR3: CASSEVVAGYTF; DNA: TGTGCCAGCAGTGAAGTTGTAGCTGGCTACACCTTC
size: NA; V: TRBV2; D: NA; length: 14; J: TRBJ1-1; CDR3: CASSYNIGGWEAFF; DNA: TGTGCCAGCAGTTATAATATCGGGGGCTGGGAAGCTTTCTTT
size: NA; V: TRBV13; D: NA; length: 12; J: TRBJ2-7; CDR3: CASSLNIHEQYF; DNA: TGTGCCAGCAGCTTAAATATCCACGAGCAGTACTTC
size: NA; V: TRBV11-2; D: TRBD1; length: 15; J: TRBJ2-7; CDR3: CASSSQTGKGYEQYF; DNA: TGTGCCAGCAGCTCCCAGACAGGGAAGGGCTACGAGCAGTACTTC
size: NA; V: TRBV19; D: NA; length: 17; J: TRBJ2-3; CDR3: CASSPPGLGGLRDTQYF; DNA: TGTGCCAGTAGTCCCCCGGGACTAGGGGGCCTCCGAGATACGCAGTATTTT
size: NA; V: TRBV18; D: NA; length: 16; J: TRBJ2-7; CDR3: CASSPVSGATSYEQYF; DNA: TGTGCCAGCTCACCAGTCTCAGGGGCGACTAGCTACGAGCAGTACTTC
size: NA; V: TRBV2; D: NA; length: 17; J: TRBJ2-6; CDR3: CASSPFRGNSGANVLTF; DNA: TGTGCCAGCAGTCCCTTCCGGGGAAACTCTGGGGCCAACGTCCTGACTTTC
size: NA; V: TRBV21-1; D: NA; length: 14; J: TRBJ1-4; CDR3: CASSKGGVNEKLFF; DNA: TGTGCCAGCAGCAAAGGGGGAGTTAATGAAAAACTGTTTTTT
size: NA; V: TRBV30; D: TRBD1; length: 14; J: TRBJ2-7; CDR3: CAWSRTGHSYEQYF; DNA: TGTGCCTGGAGTCGGACAGGACATTCCTACGAGCAGTACTTC
size: NA; V: TRBV30; D: TRBD1; length: 13; J: TRBJ1-1; CDR3: CAWSAQQGTEAFF; DNA: TGTGCCTGGAGTGCCCAACAGGGGACTGAAGCTTTCTTT
size: once; V: TRBV2; D: TRBD1; length: 15; J: TRBJ1-5; CDR3: CASSEDRGSWQPQHF; DNA: TGTGCCAGCAGTGAGGACAGGGGCAGCTGGCAGCCCCAGCATTTT
size: NA; V: TRBV19; D: TRBD1; length: 15; J: TRBJ1-6; CDR3: CASSTSGQGNSPLHF; DNA: TGTGCCAGTAGTACCTCGGGACAGGGCAATTCACCCCTCCACTTT
size: NA; V: TRBV4-3; D: NA; length: 14; J: TRBJ2-1; CDR3: CASSQDHGRERQFF; DNA: TGCGCCAGCAGCCAAGACCATGGGCGGGAAAGGCAGTTCTTC
size: NA; V: TRBV6-1; D: NA; length: 12; J: TRBJ1-6; CDR3: CASSDGVSPLHF; DNA: TGTGCCAGCAGTGATGGCGTTTCACCCCTCCACTTT
size: NA; V: TRBV2; D: NA; length: 13; J: TRBJ2-3; CDR3: CASSDRGGDTQYF; DNA: TGTGCCAGCAGTGACCGGGGTGGAGATACGCAGTATTTT
size: NA; V: TRBV30; D: NA; length: 18; J: TRBJ1-6; CDR3: CAWPTSRHLRSYNSPLHF; DNA: TGTGCCTGGCCTACCTCTAGACACCTCCGCTCCTATAATTCACCCCTCCACTTT
size: NA; V: TRBV2; D: NA; length: 15; J: TRBJ2-5; CDR3: CALLRDPSFQETQYF; DNA: TGTGCCCTGTTGCGGGACCCTTCCTTCCAAGAGACCCAGTACTTC
size: once; V: TRBV6-1; D: NA; length: 15; J: TRBJ2-3; CDR3: CASRGTLPSTDTQYF; DNA: TGTGCCAGCAGGGGGACTCTTCCTAGCACAGATACGCAGTATTTT
size: NA; V: TRBV18; D: TRBD2; length: 18; J: TRBJ2-5; CDR3: CASSPPNVGGADQETQYF; DNA: TGTGCCAGCTCACCACCAAATGTGGGAGGGGCAGACCAAGAGACCCAGTACTTC
size: NA; V: TRBV2; D: NA; length: 15; J: TRBJ2-5; CDR3: CASSEAGAVQETQYF; DNA: TGTGCCAGCAGTGAGGCGGGGGCCGTCCAAGAGACCCAGTACTTC
size: NA; V: TRBV19; D: TRBD1; length: 11; J: TRBJ2-1; CDR3: CASGQINEQFF; DNA: TGTGCTTCGGGACAGATCAATGAGCAGTTCTTC
size: NA; V: TRBV7-9; D: TRBD1; length: 15; J: TRBJ2-5; CDR3: CASSLAQTGQETQYF; DNA: TGTGCCAGCAGCTTAGCCCAGACAGGGCAAGAGACCCAGTACTTC
size: once; V: TRBV6-5; D: NA; length: 14; J: TRBJ2-4; CDR3: CASTPGGSKNIQYF; DNA: TGTGCCAGCACCCCAGGAGGTAGCAAAAACATTCAGTACTTC
size: NA; V: TRBV13; D: NA; length: 14; J: TRBJ1-2; CDR3: CASRRRGSDYGYTF; DNA: TGTGCCAGCAGAAGACGGGGGAGCGACTATGGCTACACCTTC
size: NA; V: TRBV4-1; D: TRBD1; length: 14; J: TRBJ1-6; CDR3: CASSQGQGNSPLHF; DNA: TGCGCCAGCAGCCAAGGACAGGGAAATTCACCCCTCCACTTT
size: NA; V: TRBV6-5; D: TRBD1; length: 15; J: TRBJ1-1; CDR3: CASRPIRDRVREAFF; DNA: TGTGCCAGCAGACCTATCCGGGACAGGGTGCGGGAAGCTTTCTTT
size: NA; V: TRBV9; D: TRBD2; length: 15; J: TRBJ2-1; CDR3: CASSGTSGRYNEQFF; DNA: TGTGCCAGCAGCGGGACTAGCGGGAGGTACAATGAGCAGTTCTTC
size: NA; V: TRBV19; D: TRBD1; length: 16; J: TRBJ1-2; CDR3: CASSRQGSLSNYGYTF; DNA: TGTGCCAGTAGTAGACAGGGATCCCTTTCTAACTATGGCTACACCTTC
size: NA; V: TRBV27; D: NA; length: 10; J: TRBJ2-7; CDR3: CASPWEEQYF; DNA: TGTGCCAGCCCCTGGGAAGAGCAGTACTTC
size: once; V: TRBV10-3; D: NA; length: 16; J: TRBJ2-6; CDR3: CAISESGGSGANVLTF; DNA: TGTGCCATCAGTGAGTCTGGGGGCTCTGGGGCCAACGTCCTGACTTTC
size: NA; V: TRBV5-1; D: NA; length: 15; J: TRBJ2-1; CDR3: CASSPGSSRGDEQFF; DNA: TGCGCCAGCAGCCCTGGATCAAGCAGGGGGGATGAGCAGTTCTTC
size: NA; V: TRBV7-2; D: TRBD2; length: 18; J: TRBJ2-3; CDR3: CASSLGDPGTSGSDTQYF; DNA: TGTGCCAGCAGCTTAGGCGATCCCGGGACTAGCGGGAGTGATACGCAGTATTTT
size: NA; V: TRBV29-1; D: TRBD1; length: 9; J: TRBJ1-2; CDR3: CSVLEGASF; DNA: TGCAGCGTCCTTGAGGGGGCCTCCTTC
size: NA; V: TRBV19; D: TRBD1; length: 13; J: TRBJ1-5; CDR3: CASSQQGQQPQHF; DNA: TGTGCCAGTAGTCAACAGGGACAGCAGCCCCAGCATTTT
size: NA; V: TRBV5-1; D: NA; length: 13; J: TRBJ1-4; CDR3: CASSLQGGEKLFF; DNA: TGCGCCAGCAGCTTACAGGGAGGTGAAAAACTGTTTTTT
size: NA; V: TRBV30; D: TRBD2; length: 17; J: TRBJ2-7; CDR3: CAWSVARTSGRVYEQYF; DNA: TGTGCCTGGAGTGTTGCGAGGACTAGCGGGAGAGTCTACGAGCAGTACTTC
size: NA; V: TRBV28; D: NA; length: 11; J: TRBJ1-1; CDR3: CASTLGPGAFF; DNA: TGTGCCAGCACCCTGGGACCCGGCGCTTTCTTT
size: NA; V: TRBV7-2; D: TRBD2; length: 13; J: TRBJ2-7; CDR3: CASSLRLALEQYF; DNA: TGTGCCAGCAGCCTCAGACTAGCCCTTGAGCAGTACTTC
size: NA; V: TRBV5-1; D: NA; length: 16; J: TRBJ2-5; CDR3: CASSLVRGLSQETQYF; DNA: TGCGCCAGCAGCTTGGTGCGAGGGCTATCCCAAGAGACCCAGTACTTC
size: NA; V: TRBV5-1; D: NA; length: 16; J: TRBJ1-4; CDR3: CASSGGSGTKTEKLFF; DNA: TGCGCCAGCAGCGGGGGGTCCGGGACAAAAACCGAAAAACTGTTTTTT
size: NA; V: TRBV5-1; D: NA; length: 14; J: TRBJ2-5; CDR3: CASSPIGVQETQYF; DNA: TGCGCCAGCAGCCCAATCGGGGTTCAAGAGACCCAGTACTTC
size: NA; V: TRBV4-1; D: NA; length: 14; J: TRBJ1-1; CDR3: CASSQLQVTTEAFF; DNA: TGCGCCAGCAGCCAACTACAGGTTACGACTGAAGCTTTCTTT
size: NA; V: TRBV6-6; D: TRBD1; length: 15; J: TRBJ1-1; CDR3: CASSRIGGAETEAFF; DNA: TGTGCCAGCAGTCGGATAGGGGGCGCGGAAACTGAAGCTTTCTTT
size: NA; V: TRBV2; D: NA; length: 14; J: TRBJ1-5; CDR3: CASSEVGDAQPQHF; DNA: TGTGCCAGCAGTGAAGTCGGGGACGCCCAGCCCCAGCATTTT
size: NA; V: TRBV10-3; D: NA; length: 15; J: TRBJ1-3; CDR3: CAISESAHSGNTIYF; DNA: TGTGCCATCAGTGAGTCGGCGCACTCTGGAAACACCATATATTTT
size: NA; V: TRBV7-2; D: NA; length: 15; J: TRBJ2-1; CDR3: CASSPYWLGNNEQFF; DNA: TGTGCCAGCAGCCCGTATTGGCTGGGCAACAATGAGCAGTTCTTC
size: NA; V: TRBV19; D: TRBD2; length: 14; J: TRBJ2-5; CDR3: CASKSTGGLETQYF; DNA: TGTGCCAGTAAATCTACGGGGGGGCTGGAGACCCAGTACTTC
size: NA; V: TRBV11-2; D: NA; length: 13; J: TRBJ1-1; CDR3: CASSPRFGTEAFF; DNA: TGTGCCAGCAGCCCCCGGTTTGGCACTGAAGCTTTCTTT
size: NA; V: TRBV30; D: NA; length: 13; J: TRBJ1-1; CDR3: CAWVASANTEAFF; DNA: TGTGCCTGGGTAGCCAGCGCGAACACTGAAGCTTTCTTT
size: NA; V: TRBV5-1; D: NA; length: 13; J: TRBJ1-1; CDR3: CASSHGQPHEAFF; DNA: TGCGCCAGCAGCCACGGACAGCCCCATGAAGCTTTCTTT
size: NA; V: TRBV15; D: NA; length: 18; J: TRBJ2-1; CDR3: CATSRIRDRSNSYNEQFF; DNA: TGTGCCACCAGCAGGATACGGGACCGAAGCAATTCCTACAATGAGCAGTTCTTC
size: NA; V: TRBV6-1; D: TRBD1; length: 18; J: TRBJ1-2; CDR3: CASSERRGTGPRNYGYTF; DNA: TGTGCCAGCAGTGAACGTCGAGGGACAGGGCCGAGAAACTATGGCTACACCTTC
size: NA; V: TRBV6-1; D: NA; length: 13; J: TRBJ2-1; CDR3: CASREPSYNEQFF; DNA: TGTGCCAGCAGGGAACCGTCCTACAATGAGCAGTTCTTC